One and the same sample provided the 14 T cell receptor beta chains below, sequenced in a study of T-cell memory formation after mild COVID-19 (dated by TCRdb to the early 2020s). The library was produced with 5' RACE. The sequencer listed for this sample is Illumina NovaSeq 6000. In-frame beta chains were kept once TCRdb had trimmed the public reads at Q25 with fastp and called clones with MiXCR. Merged by CDR3 protein, the rows form single entries marked with the most common genes and DNA. The sample table holds 350,000 to 400,000 distinct CDR3 sequences, of which around an eighth were seen once. The biggest ten clones account for 22% of the sample. What was sequenced was PBMCs or a T cell subset sorted from them (not recorded which). These receptors were collected from a man aged 18 to 30 who had mild COVID-19 (a few samples of this study predate the infection). The sample titles of this study are shuffled in the database, so cell type and time point are left out; the donor was told from shared clones.

This chain joins TRBV20-1 and TRBJ1-1; TRBD1 might be the D (6 bases). Trimming cost V 5 bases and J 3 bases, with 19 bases left between them. This CDR3 is 15 amino acids long. Germline assignment: CDR1 DFQATT and CDR2 SNEGSKA (reference sequence). CDR3 DNA: TGCAGTGCTTTAACGGACAGACTCGGGGACACTGAAGCTTTCTTT. Its translation: CSALTDRLGDTEAFF.

This clonotype was observed a handful of times. The V call is TRBV30, the J call TRBJ1-2; the D is unclear. The CDR3 runs 12 residues. V lost 3 bases and J lost 5, with 10 bases in between. Germline assignment: CDR1 GTSNPN and CDR2 SVGIG (reference sequence). In DNA form, the CDR3 reads TGTGCCTGGAGCAGGCAGGCATATGGCTACACCTTC. Its translation is CAWSRQAYGYTF.

The chain carries TRBV18 and TRBJ1-1, with D possibly TRBD1 on 6 matching bases. Germline V gives CDR1 KGHSH, CDR2 LQKENI. The length of the CDR3 is 16 residues. Trimming stripped 6 bases from V and 5 bases from J, with 22 bases between. The CDR3 nucleotides are TGTGCCAGCTCTCCAAACCAGGACAGTAAGGGGACTGAAGCTTTCTTT. This encodes CASSPNQDSKGTEAFF.

The chain carries TRBV5-1 and TRBJ2-3; D tentatively fits TRBD1 or TRBD2 (6 bases each). CDR1 is SGHRS and CDR2 is YFSETQ in the germline V gene. V was pared by 5 bases and J by 2 bases, with 12 bases between. This CDR3 contains 14 residues. The CDR3 nucleotides read TGCGCCAGCAGAACGGGGGCCATCACAGATACGCAGTATTTT. It encodes CASRTGAITDTQYF.

This clonotype was found a few times. V gene TRBV7-2 combines with J gene TRBJ1-1; D possibly corresponds to TRBD1 (5 bases). The CDR3 consists of 16 residues. V was cut by 4 bases and J by 1 base, with 16 bases left in between. The germline V gene has CDR1 SGHTA and CDR2 FQGNSA. CDR3 residues: CASSSGGWGRNTEAFF. Written as DNA, the CDR3 is TGTGCCAGCAGCTCGGGGGGGTGGGGACGGAACACTGAAGCTTTCTTT.

The chain is built from TRBV7-3 and TRBJ1-1, with D possibly being TRBD1 (6 bases). The CDR3 length is 13 residues. Deletions cut 5 bases from V and 7 bases from J, with 14 bases between. The germline gives CDR1 SGHTA, CDR2 FQGTGA. The CDR3 spells CASSRAGGYEAFF. DNA of the CDR3: TGTGCCAGCAGCCGTGCGGGGGGCTATGAAGCTTTCTTT. Full variable domain (outside the CDR3, taken from reference TRBV7-3 and TRBJ1-1): GAGVSQTPSNKVTEKGKYVELRCDPISGHTALYWYRQSLGQGPEFLIYFQGTGAADDSGLPNDRFFAVRPEGSVSTLKIQRTERGDSAVYLCASSRAGGYEAFFGQGTRLTVV.

This clonotype occurred a few times. This sequence joins TRBV11-2 and TRBJ2-1; 11 nucleotides match TRBD2. The CDR3 totals 18 residues. Germline V gives CDR1 SGHAT, CDR2 FQNNGV. After removal of 2 bases from V and 6 bases from J, the junction contained 12 bases not matched to a gene. CDR3: CASSLKGTSGGIPNEQFF. In nucleotides, the CDR3 is TGTGCCAGCAGCTTAAAGGGAACTAGCGGGGGCATCCCCAATGAGCAGTTCTTC.

This clonotype has only a few counts. The chain carries TRBV12-3 or TRBV12-4 and TRBJ2-7, with 11 bases fitting TRBD1. The CDR3 has 16 amino acids. Unmatched junction bases numbered 12, after V lost 6 bases and J lost 5 bases. The CDR3 DNA reads TGTGCCAGCAGCCCTCTCCGGGACAGGGGGGTCCACGAGCAGTACTTC. Amino acid sequence: CASSPLRDRGVHEQYF.

This clonotype has more than one count but fewer than ten. This rearrangement joins TRBV20-1 to TRBJ2-1, with 8 bases aligning to TRBD2. The germline gives CDR1 DFQATT, CDR2 SNEGSKA (reference sequence). The CDR3 runs to 15 residues. Germline trimming cut 3 bases from V and 5 bases from J; bases unmatched to any gene: 9. In nucleotides, the CDR3 is TGCAGTGCTAGCGGGGGGGCCGGTCAGGACAATGAGCAGTTCTTC. It specifies CSASGGAGQDNEQFF.

The V call is TRBV28, the J call TRBJ2-5; D unresolved. CDR3 size: 13 residues. Germline V lookup: CDR1 MDHEN, CDR2 SYDVKM. Trimming cost V 10 bases and J 2 bases, with 14 bases left between them. The CDR3: CAISTANQETQYF. The CDR3, as DNA: TGTGCCATCTCTACAGCGAATCAAGAGACCCAGTACTTC.

This chain joins TRBV7-2 and TRBJ2-2; weak D call: TRBD2 (5 bases). The CDR3 runs 14 residues. From germline, CDR1 is SGHTA and CDR2 FQGNSA. The germline V and J ends were trimmed by 2 bases and 6 bases, with 10 bases remaining between them. The CDR3 reads CASSLIGGPGELFF. In DNA form, the CDR3 reads TGTGCCAGCAGCTTAATTGGAGGACCCGGGGAGCTGTTTTTT.

The V call is TRBV3-1, the J call TRBJ2-3; 7 bases are shared with TRBD1. The germline V gene encodes CDR1 LGHDT and CDR2 YNNKEL (reference sequence). The V gene end was trimmed by 2 bases and the J gene end by 3 bases; junction bases not matched to a gene: 5. CDR3 size: 15 residues. CDR3: CASSQIGGRTDTQYF. For the CDR3, the DNA is TGTGCCAGCAGCCAAATAGGGGGCAGAACAGATACGCAGTATTTT.

This chain connects TRBV10-1 to TRBJ1-6, with 7 bases identical to TRBD1. The germline CDR1 and CDR2 sequences are WNHNN and SYGVQD (reference sequence). The CDR3 length is 15 residues. The V segment lost 2 bases and the J segment 7 bases; nucleotides outside the gene matches: 5. The CDR3 here is CASSENRGRNSPLHF. The CDR3, as DNA: TGCGCCAGCAGTGAGAACAGGGGTCGAAATTCACCCCTCCACTTT.

This chain connects TRBV5-4 to TRBJ1-1, with TRBD1 as a possible D gene (6 bases). V lost 1 base to trimming and J lost 1 base, with 11 bases between them. CDR3 length: 15 residues. Germline CDR1 SGHNT, CDR2 YYREEE (reference sequence). CDR3 sequence: CASSLTGLGNTEAFF. The CDR3 DNA sequence: TGTGCCAGCAGCTTGACAGGGTTGGGGAACACTGAAGCTTTCTTT.